These T cell receptor beta chains were read from a single sample in a study of CD8 T cells in ankylosing spondylitis. TCRdb reprocessed the 5' RACE reads with MiXCR, giving one entry per CDR3 protein. The table records under 150,000 distinct CDR3 sequences, roughly 13% of them present only once. The sequencing input was blood, either unsorted or a sorted T cell fraction (not recorded which). The receptors derive from a female donor with ankylosing spondylitis or in good health (not recorded which). Both conserved end residues are part of each CDR3. The size of a clone is reported for some rows only, either as once, few or many, or as a class for expanded clones.

size	J	V	CDR3
-	TRBJ1-5	TRBV20-1	CSANRDRGGGEAQHF
few	TRBJ2-1	TRBV15	CATSRDPGGSNEQFF
many	TRBJ2-1	TRBV7-3	CASSPGGQGYNEQFF
-	TRBJ2-3	TRBV11-1	CASSSARTPSVGTDTQYF
many	TRBJ2-3	TRBV3-1	CASSQVDSTDTQYF
many	TRBJ1-1	TRBV12-3/TRBV12-4	CASSFIANTEAFF
-	TRBJ2-7	TRBV7-2	CASSSAGYEQYF
many	TRBJ1-5	TRBV7-2	CASSFDLGGNQPQHF
-	TRBJ2-2	TRBV18	CASSPRGETNTGELFF
many	TRBJ1-1	TRBV20-1	CSAREGAGYTEAFF
-	TRBJ2-3	TRBV10-3	CAISDHRAGDTDTQYF
-	TRBJ2-1	TRBV24-1	CATSDLRPSSYNEQFF
many	TRBJ1-1	TRBV29-1	CSVIRENTEAFF
-	TRBJ1-3	TRBV5-1	CASSSPDAGNTIYF
many	TRBJ2-5	TRBV20-1	CSATTRFGETQYF
-	TRBJ2-2	TRBV29-1	CSADRGNTGELFF
few	TRBJ2-2	TRBV28	CASSFLSGDTGELFF
few	TRBJ1-6	TRBV6-1	CASQRGTGGRSNSPLHF
few	TRBJ1-5	TRBV28	CASSLVLYSNQPQHF
many	TRBJ2-1	TRBV12-3/TRBV12-4	CASRPTGYNEQFF
-	TRBJ1-5	TRBV30	CAWSRTGGQPQHF
many	TRBJ2-1	TRBV20-1	CSAKRNNEQFF
-	TRBJ2-5	TRBV7-2	CASSLSAGSGVETQYF
-	TRBJ1-1	TRBV3-1	CASSQPSWGQGDTEAFF
few	TRBJ2-1	TRBV14	CASSQGHWTYSYNEQFF
-	TRBJ1-1	TRBV5-1	CASSLKLQGSGTEAFF
few	TRBJ1-3	TRBV5-1	CASSTNRGSSGNTIYF
many	TRBJ2-2	TRBV5-1	CASSLQSSGVRTGELFF
once	TRBJ1-1	TRBV6-5	CASSHSPGGQMNTEAFF
many	TRBJ2-2	TRBV5-1	CASSVAANTGELFF
-	TRBJ2-7	TRBV7-2	CASSSGTSGYYEQYF
few	TRBJ2-1	TRBV21-1	CASSKSRAGGRANEQFF
-	TRBJ1-5	TRBV11-1	CASSLVGPGAAPTDQPQHF
-	TRBJ1-2	TRBV2	CASSERQTTYGYTF
many	TRBJ2-1	TRBV3-1	CASSQDLSGNIYNEQFF
many	TRBJ1-2	TRBV12-3/TRBV12-4	CASSLGGPGYGYTF
few	TRBJ1-1	TRBV12-3/TRBV12-4	CASRDGTANTEAFF
few	TRBJ2-1	TRBV15	CATSRVDYNEQFF
many	TRBJ2-5	TRBV28	CASSLAKIETQYF
-	TRBJ2-3	TRBV7-8	CASSYGGSTDTQYF
-	TRBJ2-1	TRBV10-1	CASSESVVGGEFF
many	TRBJ1-1	TRBV11-2	CASSLNTEAFF
few	TRBJ1-2	TRBV6-1	CASLGPGGGYGYTF
many	TRBJ2-1	TRBV6-6	CASSPQVNEQFF
many	TRBJ2-3	TRBV18	CASSPRLADTQYF
-	TRBJ2-7	TRBV3-1	CASSHSTGWYEQYF
-	TRBJ2-7	TRBV6-5	CASSYSRYTYEQYF
few	TRBJ2-1	TRBV7-9	CASSLGGGNNEQFF
many	TRBJ2-3	TRBV20-1	CSARDWAGVADTQYF
-	TRBJ1-2	TRBV19	CASSRRDRGYTF